The 10 T cell receptor beta chains below all came from one sample that was sequenced in a study of vaccination and CD4 T cells after COVID-19. Time point denoted: late sampling 161 to 241 days after vaccination in three convalescent patients. Each CDR3 protein is one row after TCRdb ran MiXCR on the PCR reads. The repertoire consists of approximately 36,000 distinct CDR3 sequences, with 35% to 40% occurring once and the leading ten covering roughly 5%. Source: CD4+ T cells from blood, taken about 7 months after SARS-CoV-2 vaccination. The receptor source for this set is a human donor who had recovered from COVID-19.

This chain joins TRBV20-1 and TRBJ2-5; 10 nucleotides match TRBD2. J lost 2 bases, V lost 4 bases, and 10 bases had no gene match. In germline, CDR1 is DFQATT, CDR2 SNEGSKA (reference sequence). The CDR3 is 16 residues long. The CDR3 nucleotides are TGCAGTGCTAAACCCCAGGGACTAGCGAAACAAGAGACCCAGTACTTC. It codes for CSAKPQGLAKQETQYF.

V and J are TRBV7-9 and TRBJ1-5, with D uncertain. Between the trimmed V and J ends, which lost 1 base and 5 bases, there was a span of 9 bases. CDR3 size: 14 residues. The germline CDR1 and CDR2 sequences are SEHNR and FQNEAQ (reference sequence). The CDR3 loop is CASSLGSSYQPQHF. For the CDR3, the DNA is TGTGCCAGCAGCTTAGGATCGAGTTATCAGCCCCAGCATTTT.

This clonotype was seen a few times. CDR3 amino acids: CSASSGNYEQYF. The DNA for the CDR3 is TGCAGTGCTAGTTCGGGGAACTACGAGCAGTACTTC. The chain carries TRBV20-1 and TRBJ2-7, with D tentatively TRBD2 (5 bases). Germline CDR1 is DFQATT and CDR2 is SNEGSKA (reference sequence). This CDR3 has 12 residues. V was clipped by 3 bases and J by 3 bases, with 9 bases between them.

The chain is built from TRBV25-1 and TRBJ2-1; 11 bases are a match to TRBD2. CDR3 length equals 17 residues. Per the germline V gene, CDR1 is MGHDK and CDR2 is SYGVNS. The V segment lost 6 bases and the J segment 4 bases; nucleotides outside the gene matches: 11. CDR3 DNA: TGTGCCAGCAGCTCACAGAAAATAGCGGGAGGGTACAATGAGCAGTTCTTC. It encodes CASSSQKIAGGYNEQFF.

The chain recombines TRBV12-3 or TRBV12-4 with TRBJ1-1; D gene uncertain. Trimming removed 2 bases at V and 3 bases at J, with 7 bases between. This CDR3 region has 13 residues. CDR3 nucleotide sequence: TGTGCCAGCAGTTTACAGGTAGACACTGAAGCTTTCTTT. Its translation: CASSLQVDTEAFF.

This clonotype has only a few counts. The gene calls are TRBV7-8 and TRBJ2-7; D not certain. V lost 5 bases and J lost 0, with 17 bases in between. Germline assignment: CDR1 SGHVS and CDR2 FQNEAQ. The CDR3 is made up of 16 amino acids. This CDR3 reads CASSPRRARSSYEQYF. CDR3 in DNA: TGTGCCAGCAGCCCCAGAAGGGCTAGGAGCTCCTACGAGCAGTACTTC.

This chain connects TRBV11-3 to TRBJ2-7; possible D gene TRBD2, 5 bases. CDR1 is SGHNT and CDR2 is YENEEA in the germline V gene. V was clipped by 1 base and J by 2 bases, with 12 bases between them. The CDR3 sequence is 15 residues long. The CDR3 DNA is TGTGCCAGCAGCTTAGGGTCCTCTAGCCCCTACGAGCAGTACTTC. This translates into CASSLGSSSPYEQYF.

The V call is TRBV9, the J call TRBJ2-7, with 8 positions matching TRBD2. The germline CDR1 and CDR2 sequences are SGDLS and YYNGEE. The V gene end was trimmed by 3 bases and the J gene end by 10 bases; junction bases not matched to a gene: 3. The CDR3 consists of 11 residues. The CDR3 here is CASSDGREQYF. In nucleotides, the CDR3 is TGTGCCAGCAGCGACGGGAGGGAACAGTACTTC.

V usage is TRBV6-1 and J usage is TRBJ2-7; no reliable D call. Per germline, CDR1 MNHNS and CDR2 SASEGT. The CDR3 length is 12 residues. V dropped 9 bases and J dropped 4 bases, with 13 bases sitting between them. This CDR3 is CASSFQEYEQYF. CDR3 nucleotides: TGTGCCAGTTCCTTTCAGGAGTACGAGCAGTACTTC.

The chain joins TRBV7-9 to TRBJ2-1; 7 bases map to TRBD2. V was pared by 5 bases and J by 6 bases, with 13 bases of the junction left unmatched. Germline loops: CDR1 SEHNR, CDR2 FQNEAQ (reference sequence). This CDR3 spans 16 amino acids. In nucleotides, the CDR3 is TGTGCCAGCAGCCCCCCGGGGGGACGCCCGGCCAATGAGCAGTTCTTC. Protein product: CASSPPGGRPANEQFF.